This TCR beta chain was recorded in a study of cytomegalovirus exposure and HLA in healthy donors (dated by TCRdb to 2017 to 2019). Turning to the overall study: An earlier analysis of a few hundred of the donors reported 276 Gb of sequence data and around 120 million unique TCR beta sequences obtained from 150 million to 200 million T cells. About 280 gigabases of sequencing data and 70 million to 95 million unique TCR sequences made up an early release that covered approximately 650 HLA-typed donors. The genetic ancestry cluster associated with self-reported Caucasian donors included 81% of the roughly 360 genotyped donors. The aim of the study was to test whether cataloging public T cell receptors could identify signatures of past pathogen exposure. Using immunosequencing, the study profiled T cell repertoires from 500 to 800 subjects and related those repertoires to cytomegalovirus serostatus. A separate validation cohort of more than 100 different subjects was used in addition to the roughly 700-subject first cohort. The study combined high-throughput TCR immunosequencing, statistical association of individual TCRs with disease status, and machine learning to predict cytomegalovirus infection status. To study patterns of TCR occurrence, a later analysis re-analyzed previously published TCR beta repertoires from 500 to 850 donors and added high-resolution HLA genotyping. In the later analysis, no new phenotypic data were used to find candidate immune exposures; instead, reliance was placed on TCR beta sequences and their occurrence across donors. In an earlier analysis of 587 of the donors, high-throughput TCR beta sequencing was used to judge whether each TCR beta V gene segment behaved as functional or pseudogenic. Donor age, sex, ethnicity and CMV serostatus were collected together with the repertoire data. A later genetic analysis used genome-wide SNP genotypes for about 65% of the 666 donors, treating that subset as a discovery cohort. All discovery cohort repertoires had been generated using a single sequencing platform. Both class I and class II loci were covered by HLA typing, at four-digit resolution. The number of typed donors differed by locus: about 629-630 for A, B, C, DRB1 and DQB1; 500 to 550 for DQA1; 606 for DPA1; and approximately 450 for DPB1. Four or five DR-DQ haplotypes were handled as single units for association and clustering because linkage in the cohort was strong. On average, 235,054 unique TCR beta nucleotide sequences were sequenced per donor among 398 genotyped donors of the cohort, with about 19% of those sequences being non-productive. Findings and caveats that apply to the study as a whole: In vitro tests confirmed that three of the cytomegalovirus-associated TCR beta chains recognize cytomegalovirus antigens. Immune exposure information for the cohort was limited to CMV serostatus. The classifier was reported to diagnose cytomegalovirus status with high specificity and sensitivity in both the original and validation cohorts. This cohort had only TCR beta chains sequenced, and the lack of alpha or paired-chain data limited which features could be detected. In a later analysis, several top co-occurrence clusters were reported to appear linked to parvovirus B19, influenza, CMV and Epstein-Barr virus. Across donors, most TCR sequences were observed very rarely, whereas some public TCRs were present in many individuals. A later genetic analysis reported fewer N-insertions in productive TCRs among donors in an Asian-associated ancestry cluster than the 666-donor mean. In a later analysis, TCR association rates were found to vary across HLA loci, with the most associated TCRs seen for DRB1 alleles and the fewest for HLA-C alleles. Because some donors lacked HLA typing at each locus, the association tests relied only on the typed subset. A further reported finding was that TCR beta sequences accurately predicted the HLA-A and HLA-B alleles for most subjects in the first cohort. When HLA alleles, especially DR and DQ, strongly co-occurred, attributing TCR associations to individual alleles was difficult. A later genetic analysis associated a missense DCLRE1C variant with V-gene and J-gene trimming of TCR beta chains, and an independent cohort replicated the association. In an earlier analysis of 587 of the donors, most TCR beta V segments appeared in productive rearrangements about 87% or about 30% of the time, broadly matching IMGT annotations. A cluster of highly shared sequence variants was judged likely to represent a technical artifact of the sequencing pipeline. Because counts were too low, roughly 18 rarely observed V segments, including chromosome 9 orphons, were left out of the earlier analysis of about 500 of the donors. According to the authors, the approach could potentially be generalized to other disease states and immunological phenotypes. Specific HLA alleles were associated with 15,000 to 20,000 TCR beta sequences at a false discovery rate of 0.05 in a later analysis. According to a later analysis, most CMV-associated TCR beta chains appeared to be HLA-restricted, and the HLA associations seemed to be driven largely by CMV exposure. In a later analysis, HLA-associated TCR beta chains were found to be more clonally expanded and to have lower generation probabilities than equally common non-associated chains. Some IMGT-functional V segments, including TRBV6-2 and TRBV6-3, could not be distinguished by the 87-base-pair reads and were therefore excluded. The study gave a list of over 150 TCR beta chains associated with cytomegalovirus. Linkage disequilibrium might explain the correlated functional status among segregating V segments, but an unknown experimental factor could not be excluded. Sequencing depth was assumed to be roughly uniform across donors in the presence/absence analyses, though that assumption may not hold.

The CDR1 and CDR2 encoded by the germline V gene (reference sequence) are DFQATT and SNEGSKA. V and J are truncated by 4 bases and 12 bases respectively, leaving an intervening sequence of 13 bases. The CDR3 spans 11 residues, from the cysteine through the phenylalanine. Only CDR3 DNA is held: 33 bases, read in frame from base 1. A remark on this clone: Its antigen is still unknown. No base quality values were provided; no much bigger clone lies one nucleotide off.

In total, approximately 700 healthy bone marrow donors made up the cohort. Cohort members were all nominally healthy when sampled, although unrecorded immune exposures were likely present. The donor tested CMV seronegative and was one of the 352 seronegative cohort members. A peripheral blood sample was collected from each donor, and TCR beta sequencing was performed on peripheral blood mononuclear cells. Genomic DNA was extracted from the blood cell samples with the Qiagen DNeasy Blood Extraction Kit. Libraries were built with the immunoSEQ multiplex PCR assay. For the multiplex PCR, a mixture combining 60 forward primers for TCR Vbeta segments and 13 reverse primers for TCR Jbeta segments was used. Amplification of the CDR3 region of rearranged TCR beta genes was performed with a multiplex PCR assay on genomic DNA. The Illumina HiSeq System was used to sequence the amplified TCR beta libraries as 87-base-pair reads. Per the authors' processing: In a later analysis, some 80 million unique TCR beta chains were counted across the 500 to 850 repertoires, and about 9.9 million of these chains were shared by at least two donors. Raw reads were error-corrected and collapsed into unique sequences by a nearest-neighbor algorithm in which closely related sequences were merged to remove PCR and sequencing errors. To assign V, D and J gene segments, CDR3 sequences were aligned to IMGT reference sequences. Each retained sequence needed at least a six-nucleotide match to both a V gene segment and a J gene segment. A rearrangement was called productive if the CDR3 had no stop codons and remained in frame with V and J, and every other rearrangement was called non-productive. Following IMGT convention, CDR3 was defined as the stretch from the second conserved V-encoded cysteine to the conserved J-encoded phenylalanine. The earlier analysis of some 600 of the donors excluded sequences that lacked an unambiguous match to a single V gene segment. In an earlier analysis of 587 of the donors, V segments were called functional above 56.7% productive rearrangements and were called segregating when the between-donor standard deviation exceeded 5%. To diagnose cytomegalovirus status from the catalog of TCR beta chain sequences, a statistical classification framework was built. V and J gene assignment, in a later analysis, came from comparing TCR nucleotide sequences with IMGT/GENE-DB human TR gene sequences. In a later analysis, CDR3 sequences and most-parsimonious VDJ recombination scenarios were assigned using the TCRdist pipeline. In a later analysis, each TCR beta chain was defined by its CDR3 amino acid sequence together with its V-gene family, and reads lacking a unique V-gene family were excluded. In a later analysis, approximately 590 highly shared, low-generation-probability nucleotide sequences were removed to address suspected cross-contamination and a sequencing artifact. For each public chain, a later analysis derived a clonal expansion index from normalized ranks of inferred template counts within each repertoire. A later analysis computed generation probabilities with a VDJ recombination model fitted to out-of-frame rearrangements, and checked the results against IGoR. In a later analysis, hypergeometric tests were used to score TCR-TCR, TCR-HLA and TCR-CMV co-occurrence, with a repertoire-size bias correction applied to TCR pairs. To estimate false discovery rates, a later analysis permuted the HLA or CMV assignments 20 times. In a later analysis, co-occurring TCRs were grouped with DBSCAN, and TCRdist sequence similarity was added when clustering was performed within HLA-allele-positive subsets. For co-occurrence clustering, repertoires with fewer than 30,000 or more than 120,000 public chains were excluded, along with roughly five repertoires with anomalous nucleotide sharing. Sourced from immuneACCESS, this table was stored by TCRdb with only in-frame sequences that have V and J called. A share of the clones is absent; for the studies checked, an unresolved V gene accounts for under half, and the remainder has no known explanation. V and J calls and clone size are those listed in that table; D and trimming were worked out from the DNA. The table for this sample lists some 77,000 clones; less than 80% of them were counted only once. The leading ten clones occupy about 7% of the sample.

This TCR came from a woman in her 40s in good health and CMV-seronegative. The sequencing input was PBMCs. Rearrangement joined TRBV20-1 to TRBJ2-1; a tentative D match to TRBD2 spans 5 bases. The CDR3 region has the sequence CSAKNGRGQFF. The DNA reads as follows: TGCAGTGCTAAAAATGGCCGGGGGCAGTTCTTC.